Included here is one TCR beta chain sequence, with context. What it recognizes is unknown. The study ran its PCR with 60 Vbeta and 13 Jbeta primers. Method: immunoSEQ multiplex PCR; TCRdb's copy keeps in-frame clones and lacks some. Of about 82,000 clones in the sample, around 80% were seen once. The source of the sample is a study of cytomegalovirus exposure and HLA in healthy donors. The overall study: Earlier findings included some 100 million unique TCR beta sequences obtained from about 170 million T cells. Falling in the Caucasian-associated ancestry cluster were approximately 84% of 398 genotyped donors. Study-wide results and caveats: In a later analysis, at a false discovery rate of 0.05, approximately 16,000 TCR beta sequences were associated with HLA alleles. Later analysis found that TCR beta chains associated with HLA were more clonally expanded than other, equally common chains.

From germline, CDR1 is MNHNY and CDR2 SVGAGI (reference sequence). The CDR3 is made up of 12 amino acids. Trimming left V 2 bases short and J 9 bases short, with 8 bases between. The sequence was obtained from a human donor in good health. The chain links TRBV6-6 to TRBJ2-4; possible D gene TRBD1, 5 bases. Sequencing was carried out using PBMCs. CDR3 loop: CASSYSQGIQYF. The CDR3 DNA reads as TGTGCCAGCAGTTACAGTCAGGGCATTCAGTACTTC.